Presented here are 32 T cell receptor beta chains from one specimen sequenced in a study of T cells in localized non-small cell lung cancer. Measured with immunoSEQ multiplex PCR; TCRdb has only the in-frame clones, and not every one. This table holds about 3,000 clones, approximately 25% found once. Material: lung tumor tissue, obtained before any cancer treatment. All receptors come from a female donor aged 60 or older with stage I lung adenocarcinoma.

A few counts support this clone. The chain combines TRBV30 with TRBJ2-2; possibly TRBD2 for D (6 bases). Trimming stripped 2 bases from V and 6 bases from J, with 16 bases between. CDR1 and CDR2 (germline): GTSNPN, SVGIG (reference sequence). CDR3 size: 15 residues. The DNA of the CDR3 is TGTGCCTGGAGTCGGGGCGGAGGGAAGCCCGGGGAGCTGTTTTTT. It translates to CAWSRGGGKPGELFF.

The chain joins TRBV28 to TRBJ2-1; D call uncertain. Germline CDR1 and CDR2: MDHEN and SYDVKM. V was trimmed by 6 bases and J by 4 bases, leaving 16 bases between them. The CDR3 contains 15 residues. The CDR3 coding sequence is TGTGCCAGCAGAAGACGTGGGCTCTCATACAATGAGCAGTTCTTC. This codes for CASRRRGLSYNEQFF.

The chain has TRBV29-1 and TRBJ1-4; maybe TRBD1 (6 bases). Looked up from germline, CDR1 is SQVTM and CDR2 is ANQGSEA. This CDR3 is built from 12 residues. Trimming took off 6 bases at V and 7 bases at J, with 12 bases between the two ends. CDR3 sequence (DNA): TGCAGCGTGGTGGACAGCGGTGAAAAACTGTTTTTT. As protein: CSVVDSGEKLFF.

This sequence joins TRBV25-1 and TRBJ1-5; TRBD1 is a possible D gene (6 bases). V lost 5 bases and J lost 9, with 20 bases in between. Per the germline V gene, CDR1 is MGHDK and CDR2 is SYGVNS. This CDR3 is 15 amino acids long. CDR3 loop: CASSRGVKVMGPQHF. The CDR3 coding sequence is TGTGCCAGCAGTAGGGGGGTCAAGGTCATGGGGCCCCAGCATTTT. The full variable domain, with the rest looked up from reference TRBV25-1 and TRBJ1-5, is EADIYQTPRYLVIGTGKKITLECSQTMGHDKMYWYQQDPGMELHLIHYSYGVNSTEKGDLSSESTVSRIRTEHFPLTLESARPSHTSQYLCASSRGVKVMGPQHFGDGTRLSIL.

This clone has only a few counts. This chain connects TRBV11-3 to TRBJ1-3; tentative D call: TRBD1 (6 bases). CDR1 SGHNT and CDR2 YENEEA come from the germline V gene. With 2 bases removed from V and 8 bases from J, the gap between germline ends came to 16 bases. CDR3 size: 15 residues. The CDR3 region is CASSLFSPGEDTIYF. The CDR3, as DNA: TGTGCCAGCAGCTTATTCTCACCAGGGGAGGACACCATATATTTT.

The chain uses TRBV29-1 and TRBJ1-2, with 7 bases aligning to TRBD1. After removal of 5 bases from V and 8 bases from J, the junction contained 11 bases not matched to a gene. The V gene's germline CDR1 is SQVTM and CDR2 ANQGSEA. The CDR3 has 13 amino acids. In DNA form, the CDR3 reads TGCAGCGTTACCCTAACAGGGGCGGGAGGCTACACCTTC. It yields the protein CSVTLTGAGGYTF.

This sequence joins TRBV21-1 and TRBJ2-2; TRBD2, the table's D call, was not compared with the DNA. TRBV21-1 is designated a pseudogene. The CDR3 extends over 16 amino acids. The CDR3 bases are TGTGCCAGCAGCATAGCAGAGACTTGGAACACCGGGGAGCTGTTTTTT. Translating it yields CASSIAETWNTGELFF.

Judged by abundance, this clone is medium-sized. The chain carries TRBV11-3 and TRBJ1-1; the D gene is possibly TRBD1 (6 bases). This CDR3 has 14 amino acids. V lost 6 bases to trimming and J lost 3 bases, with 14 bases between them. Germline CDR1 is SGHNT and CDR2 is YENEEA. The CDR3: CASSLGGPDTEAFF. CDR3 in DNA: TGTGCCAGCAGTCTAGGGGGGCCCGACACTGAAGCTTTCTTT.

The V gene is TRBV11-3, the J gene TRBJ2-2; 9 bases fit TRBD1. The ends lost 5 bases at V and 6 bases at J; junction bases unmatched: 7. CDR3 length: 15 residues. Germline assignment: CDR1 SGHNT and CDR2 YENEEA. The CDR3 DNA follows: TGTGCCAGCAGCCGTACAGGGGGCAGAGCCGGGGAGCTGTTTTTT. As protein: CASSRTGGRAGELFF.

The gene calls are TRBV25-1 and TRBJ2-1; 7 nucleotides match TRBD2. CDR1 is MGHDK, CDR2 SYGVNS, per germline. J lost 6 bases, V lost 4 bases, and 9 bases had no gene match. The CDR3 contains 15 residues. This CDR3 reads CASSGDGRPLNEQFF. DNA for the CDR3: TGTGCCAGCAGTGGGGACGGGAGGCCCCTCAATGAGCAGTTCTTC.

The chain couples TRBV28 to TRBJ1-1; D is uncertain. The V end was cut by 8 bases, the J end by 3 bases, with 16 bases between. CDR1 is MDHEN, CDR2 SYDVKM, per germline. The CDR3 totals 14 residues. CDR3 in DNA: TGTGCCAGCCTCGCGGGGTCTAGGGACACTGAAGCTTTCTTT. Translating gives CASLAGSRDTEAFF.

This clone turned up a few times. This rearrangement joins TRBV11-3 to TRBJ2-7, with TRBD2 matching 7 bases. J lost 0 bases, V lost 5 bases, and 7 bases had no gene match. The germline CDR1 and CDR2 sequences are SGHNT and YENEEA. The CDR3 extends over 15 amino acids. The CDR3 DNA reads TGTGCCAGCAGCCAAGGGAGGGTGCTCTCCTACGAGCAGTACTTC. Its protein product is CASSQGRVLSYEQYF.

The chain recombines TRBV5-1 with TRBJ2-2, with 10 positions matching TRBD2. Germline V gives CDR1 SGHRS, CDR2 YFSETQ. With V trimmed by 1 base and J by 7 bases, 7 bases remained unmatched. The CDR3 totals 16 residues. The CDR3: CASSLQSGGAGGELFF. CDR3 sequence (DNA): TGCGCCAGCAGCTTGCAAAGCGGGGGGGCTGGCGGGGAGCTGTTTTTT.

This sequence joins TRBV11-3 and TRBJ2-2; D tentatively fits TRBD1 or TRBD2 (6 bases each). CDR3 size: 15 residues. Per the germline V gene, CDR1 is SGHNT and CDR2 is YENEEA. V lost 4 bases and J lost 5, with 14 bases in between. This chain's CDR3 is CASSSSTGATGELFF. The CDR3 DNA reads as TGTGCCAGCAGCTCCTCTACGGGGGCAACCGGGGAGCTGTTTTTT.

This clone has a handful of counts. This chain links TRBV11-3 with TRBJ2-3; 9 nucleotides agree with TRBD2. The germline V gene encodes CDR1 SGHNT and CDR2 YENEEA. V shed 3 bases, J shed 0 bases, and the junction held 4 bases outside the gene matches. This CDR3 spans 16 amino acids. Here the CDR3 DNA reads TGTGCCAGCAGCTTGTTGCGGGAGGGGAGCACAGATACGCAGTATTTT. Protein product: CASSLLREGSTDTQYF.

The chain combines TRBV9 with TRBJ2-3; TRBD2 matches at 15 bases. Germline V CDR1 and CDR2: SGDLS, YYNGEE. The length of the CDR3 is 18 residues. The V segment lost 4 bases and the J segment 0 bases; nucleotides outside the gene matches: 6. This CDR3 is CASSLGLAGGASTDTQYF. The CDR3 coding sequence is TGTGCCAGCAGCCTGGGACTAGCGGGAGGCGCTAGCACAGATACGCAGTATTTT.

The sample holds a few counts of this clone. The chain links TRBV9 to TRBJ2-7, with 10 bases that match TRBD2. The CDR3 totals 15 residues. V gave up 5 bases and J gave up 5 bases; unmatched junction bases: 10. Germline V gives CDR1 SGDLS, CDR2 YYNGEE. CDR3 amino acids: CASSELTSGKHEQYF. In DNA, the CDR3 is TGTGCCAGCAGTGAGCTTACTAGCGGGAAGCACGAGCAGTACTTC.

The CDR3 loop reads CASSYSSYEQYF. CDR3 bases: TGTGCCAGCAGTTACAGCTCCTACGAGCAGTACTTC. This chain joins TRBV6-8 and TRBJ2-7; D gene unclear. Trimming cost V 2 bases and J 0 bases, with 2 bases left between them. This CDR3 region has 12 residues. Germline V lookup: CDR1 MNHGY, CDR2 SAAAGT.

The rearrangement uses TRBV7-2 and TRBJ2-2; a possible D gene is TRBD1 (6 bases). V lost 5 bases and J lost 7, with 11 bases in between. This CDR3 region has 13 residues. CDR1 SGHTA and CDR2 FQGNSA come from the germline V gene. CDR3 sequence: CASSPGQHGELFF. CDR3 bases: TGTGCCAGCAGCCCAGGACAGCACGGGGAGCTGTTTTTT.

This sequence joins TRBV29-1 and TRBJ2-2; 7 bases are a match to TRBD1. The V and J ends lost 6 bases and 7 bases, in that order; junction bases with no gene match: 8. The CDR3 loop spans 13 amino acids. Per germline, CDR1 SQVTM and CDR2 ANQGSEA. CDR3 bases: TGCAGCGTATCAGGGACAGCCTACGGGGAGCTGTTTTTT. It codes for CSVSGTAYGELFF.

In this sample, this clone turned up a few times. CDR3 nucleotide sequence: TGCGCCAGCACCCTGGACTTGAACACTGAAGCTTTCTTT. Translated, it gives CASTLDLNTEAFF. This chain links TRBV23-1 with TRBJ1-1; D gene ambiguous. TRBV23-1 is an ORF for which the function is uncertain. V shed 7 bases and J shed 0 bases, with 9 bases lying between them. The CDR3 covers 13 residues.

CDR3 region: CASSVDSGQGYGYTF. The CDR3 DNA follows: TGTGCCAGCAGCGTAGACAGCGGACAGGGCTATGGCTACACCTTC. The gene calls are TRBV9 and TRBJ1-2; the match to TRBD1 covers 8 bases. This CDR3 comprises 15 residues. CDR1 and CDR2 (germline): SGDLS, YYNGEE. V was pared by 0 bases and J by 4 bases, with 5 bases of the junction left unmatched.

The rearrangement links TRBV5-1 to TRBJ2-5, with D perhaps matching TRBD2 (7 bases). Germline values: CDR1 SGHRS, CDR2 YFSETQ. This CDR3 is built from 16 residues. Trimming stripped 0 bases from V and 5 bases from J, with 17 bases between. CDR3 nucleotide sequence: TGCGCCAGCAGCTTGGGGGCGGGGGCCCTCCACGAGACCCAGTACTTC. Residues: CASSLGAGALHETQYF.

CDR3 nucleotides: TGCGCCAGCAGTCAATCAAACGGCGGAGACAGCAACACCGGGGAGCTGTTTTTT. Protein: CASSQSNGGDSNTGELFF. This chain connects TRBV23-1 to TRBJ2-2; D perhaps matches TRBD1 (5 bases). TRBV23-1 is marked as an open reading frame, function uncertain. This CDR3 region has 18 residues. V was trimmed by 0 bases and J by 2 bases, leaving 16 bases between them.

The chain employs TRBV10-3 and TRBJ2-5, with D perhaps TRBD2 (6 bases). Trimming removed 11 bases from V and 4 bases from J, with 20 bases in between. Per the germline V gene, CDR1 is ENHRY and CDR2 is SYGVKD. This CDR3 comprises 14 residues. CDR3 DNA: TGTGCCGGCGGGGACCCCCAGAGGGGAGAGACCCAGTACTTC. It yields the protein CAGGDPQRGETQYF.

The V and J genes are TRBV6-8 and TRBJ1-2, with 9 bases aligning to TRBD1. Germline V lookup: CDR1 MNHGY, CDR2 SAAAGT. The CDR3 contains 16 residues. J was trimmed by 2 bases and V by 4 bases; bases with no gene match: 8. Written as DNA, the CDR3 is TGTGCCAGCAGTTTCACCGGGACAGGGCTCAACTATGGCTACACCTTC. It is translated as CASSFTGTGLNYGYTF.

This clone was counted a few times. J is TRBJ2-2 and V is TRBV11-3; 8 bases align to TRBD1. The CDR3 is 17 residues long. Germline-derived CDR1 and CDR2 are SGHNT and YENEEA. Losses at the gene ends were 4 bases for V and 1 base for J; bases not matched to a gene: 8. CDR3 amino acids: CASSSLTGTGNTGELFF. The CDR3 coding sequence is TGTGCCAGCAGCTCCCTAACCGGGACAGGGAACACCGGGGAGCTGTTTTTT. Using reference TRBV11-3 and TRBJ2-2 for the parts outside the CDR3, the full variable domain is EAGVVQSPRYKIIEKKQPVAFWCNPISGHNTLYWYLQNLGQGPELLIRYENEEAVDDSQLPKDRFSAERLKGVDSTLKIQPAELGDSAVYLCASSSLTGTGNTGELFFGEGSRLTVL.

This clone was seen a few times. The rearrangement links TRBV11-3 to TRBJ1-3, with 7 bases lining up with TRBD1. CDR3 length: 15 amino acids. V trimming: 1 base; J trimming: 2 bases; junction bases outside the gene matches: 2. CDR1 is SGHNT, CDR2 YENEEA, per germline. In DNA, the CDR3 is TGTGCCAGCAGCTTAGGTCAGGGGGCTGGAAACACCATATATTTT. Its protein product is CASSLGQGAGNTIYF.

This clone was counted between two and nine times. This rearrangement joins TRBV11-3 to TRBJ2-7; the match to TRBD2 covers 12 bases. Unmatched junction bases numbered 1, after V lost 3 bases and J lost 4 bases. The CDR3 is 14 residues long. CDR1 is SGHNT and CDR2 is YENEEA in the germline V gene. The CDR3 DNA reads as TGTGCCAGCAGCTTTGGACTAGCGGGGTACGAGCAGTACTTC. It translates to CASSFGLAGYEQYF.

This rearrangement joins TRBV9 to TRBJ2-1; 10 bases agree with TRBD2. CDR3 size: 16 residues. J lost 8 bases, V lost 4 bases, and 12 bases had no gene match. Germline values: CDR1 SGDLS, CDR2 YYNGEE. CDR3 loop: CASSRRGLADTDEQFF. CDR3 sequence (DNA): TGTGCCAGCAGCAGACGCGGACTAGCGGACACGGATGAGCAGTTCTTC.

This chain uses TRBV9 with TRBJ1-2, with 7 positions matching TRBD1. Germline V gives CDR1 SGDLS, CDR2 YYNGEE. Losses at the gene ends were 4 bases for V and 6 bases for J; bases not matched to a gene: 9. The CDR3 totals 14 residues. The CDR3 nucleotides are TGTGCCAGCAGCTCTACAGACAGGGCCCATGGCTACACCTTC. Translating gives CASSSTDRAHGYTF.

By share of the sample, this clone is large (0.1 to 1%). This sequence joins TRBV19 and TRBJ1-4; 9 nucleotides match TRBD1. The germline V gene has CDR1 LNHDA and CDR2 SQIVND (reference sequence). CDR3 length: 15 residues. V was pared by 5 bases and J by 8 bases, with 9 bases of the junction left unmatched. CDR3 amino acids: CASSEQGAIGEKLFF. The CDR3 nucleotides read TGTGCCAGTAGTGAACAGGGGGCAATTGGGGAAAAACTGTTTTTT.